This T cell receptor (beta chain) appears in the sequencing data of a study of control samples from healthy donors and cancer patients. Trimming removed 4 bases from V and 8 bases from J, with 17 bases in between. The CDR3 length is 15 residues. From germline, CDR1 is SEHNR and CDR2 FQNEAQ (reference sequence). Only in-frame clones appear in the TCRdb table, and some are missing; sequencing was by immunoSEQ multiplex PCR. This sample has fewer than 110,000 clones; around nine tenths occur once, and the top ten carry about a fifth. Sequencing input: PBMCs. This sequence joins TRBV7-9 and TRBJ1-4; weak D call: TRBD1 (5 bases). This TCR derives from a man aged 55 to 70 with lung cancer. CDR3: CASSSRGMEGEKLFF. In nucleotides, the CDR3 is TGTGCCAGCAGCTCTAGGGGTATGGAGGGGGAAAAACTGTTTTTT.